This T cell receptor beta chain was sequenced in a study of CD4 T cells in relation to SARS-CoV-2 and coronaviruses. Study-level background: After 10 days of antigen culture, PBMC TCR beta CDR3s were sequenced. Study-wide findings and caveats: Crossreactivity was assessed only for spike protein, not other viral proteins.

Points on this clone: Its matching antigen is unknown. At one of its ends the junction is not consistent with the germline gene, which may arise from a read error.

This CDR3 has 15 amino acids. Germline values: CDR1 SGHRS, CDR2 YFSETQ. The method was immunoSEQ multiplex PCR; TCRdb's version includes in-frame clones alone and lacks a portion of them. Altogether around 28,000 clones are present, more than 75% being singletons, with the ten largest covering about 3.4%. Approximately 9 x 10^4 naive or memory CD4+ cells were cultured with CEF peptides for about 10 days. Sequencing used memory CD4+ T cells from PBMCs, cultured in vitro. The TCR originated in an adult with COVID-19. The chain links TRBV5-1 to TRBJ1-2; TRBD1 might be the D (6 bases). The CDR3 DNA reads TGCGCCAGCAGATTGGACAGAAGAGATTACTATGGCTACACCTTC. This codes for CASRLDRRDYYGYTF.